The clone carrying this TCR beta chain was picked up many times. Its antigen is unidentified. This sample is drawn from a study of T-cell reconstitution after alpha-beta-depleted transplantation in children. Study-level results: T-cell counts and diversity were attributed mostly to newly produced T cells one year after transplant. Roughly two months post-transplant, alpha-beta T cells reportedly originated from several hundred graft clones that had expanded.

The V end was cut by 1 base, the J end by 0 bases, with 11 bases between. Germline V lookup: CDR1 SQVTM, CDR2 ANQGSEA. The length of the CDR3 is 15 residues. Unique molecular identifiers tagged the TCRbeta library. TCRdb called the PCR reads again in MiXCR, with one record for every CDR3 protein. This sample carries 300,000 to 350,000 distinct CDR3 sequences, approximately 23% of them seen once, and the ten largest clones take roughly 9.7%. The TCR sequence derives from a male patient aged 10 to 17 who had a stem cell transplant for acute lymphoblastic leukemia, so the T cells may come from the graft donor. This material consisted of PBMCs, mostly from graft donor cells, taken 180 days after TCRalphabeta/CD19-depleted stem cell transplant. V and J are TRBV29-1 and TRBJ2-3, with D tentatively TRBD1 or TRBD2 (6 bases each). The chain's CDR3 is CSVEAGATSTDTQYF. CDR3 nucleotide sequence: TGCAGCGTTGAAGCGGGGGCCACCAGCACAGATACGCAGTATTTT.